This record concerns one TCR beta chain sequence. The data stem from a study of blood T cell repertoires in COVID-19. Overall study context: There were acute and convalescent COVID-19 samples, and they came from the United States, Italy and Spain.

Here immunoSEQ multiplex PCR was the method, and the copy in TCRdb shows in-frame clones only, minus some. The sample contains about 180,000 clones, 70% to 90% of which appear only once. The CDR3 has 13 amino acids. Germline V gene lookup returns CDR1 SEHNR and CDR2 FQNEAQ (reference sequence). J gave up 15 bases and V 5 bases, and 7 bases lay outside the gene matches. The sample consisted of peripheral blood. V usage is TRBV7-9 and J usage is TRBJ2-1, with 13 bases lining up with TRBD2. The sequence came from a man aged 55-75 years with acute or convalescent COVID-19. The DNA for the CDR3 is TGTGCCAGCAGCCCTGGGACTAGCGGGACCCCGTTCTTC. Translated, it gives CASSPGTSGTPFF.